Listed below are T cell receptor beta chains from one sample, sequenced in a study of blood T cells in healthy people across ages. Using its own MiXCR run on the 5' RACE reads, TCRdb lists one record per CDR3 protein. Found here are more than 800,000 distinct CDR3 sequences, around 26% of them singletons; the top ten hold 15% to 20%. Sequencing was carried out using blood. The receptors stem from a woman of 80 years or more in good health. The CDR3 runs from the conserved cysteine through the conserved F or W. Size is omitted from some rows. Given values are once, few, many or a class for expanded clones.

>TRBV2|NA
CASSTDYNSPLHF
>TRBV12-3/TRBV12-4|NA
CASSCGRPSADTQYF
>TRBV5-4|many
CASSLGATGITQYF
>TRBV14|few
CASSPRDRANYGYTF
>TRBV24-1|few
CATSDRSGGTDTQYF
>TRBV2|NA
CASSGAQDRHF
>TRBV12-3/TRBV12-4|few
CASSLAGVSTDVQYF
>TRBV7-7|many
CASSPGRTAQETQYF
>TRBV14|few
CASSQDRPTEAFF
>TRBV5-1|once
CASSLVDSRGGYTF
>TRBV14|many
CASSQEWGRVNTEAFF
>TRBV6-5|many
CASSLSRGHSKGYTF
>TRBV20-1|NA
CSTRAIQGEGTQYF
>TRBV7-2|many
CASSLAKTATVQETQYF
>TRBV27|many
CASSLQYQAYEQYF
>TRBV20-1|many
CSARNTGSSYEQYF
>TRBV12-3/TRBV12-4|many
CASSLDGEETQYF
>TRBV11-3|NA
CASSGGALGFFYEQYF
>TRBV6-2/TRBV6-3|NA
CASRTGGWETQYF
>TRBV6-5|NA
CASSYPRLTTNEQFF
>TRBV18|few
CASSPHPGLAVTQYF
>TRBV7-2|many
CASSLTGLDTDTQYF
>TRBV3-1|once
CTTGAALGSLYNEQFF
>TRBV5-1|many
CASSRRDSYEQYF
>TRBV20-1|many
CSARDHLGTGHRGYTF
>TRBV20-1|many
CSALDPGSGANVLTF
>TRBV18|few
CASSPQGYDGYTF
>TRBV6-2/TRBV6-3|many
CASSYSDRASAFF
>TRBV19|NA
CASSIGQSSYNEQFF
>TRBV27|NA
CACSFNSWTGEGGYTF
>TRBV30|NA
CAWSFQQVKEKLFF
>TRBV11-2|NA
CASSKTGTGTDTRYF
>TRBV6-2/TRBV6-3|NA
CASSYPRTAFCNGQFF
>TRBV20-1|NA
CSASREVRETQYF
>TRBV4-3|many
CASSETGQPTEAFF
>TRBV5-1|many
CASSSAGTSEETQYF
>TRBV5-1|many
CASSRDRNQETQYF
>TRBV20-1|many
CSARPLAAYNEQFF
>TRBV6-2/TRBV6-3|many
CASSYNSPLHF